The next 18 T cell receptor beta chains were all read from a single sample in a study of identical twins' blood T cells. TCRdb redid the calling of the 5' RACE reads with MiXCR, one entry per CDR3 protein. The sample holds 350,000 to 400,000 distinct CDR3 sequences; over 25% are singletons and the top ten take 6.1%. The sequenced sample consisted of PBMCs. Receptor source: a woman between 18 and 50 years old in good health.

The rearrangement uses TRBV6-5 and TRBJ2-1; TRBD2 matches 7 bases. The germline CDR1 and CDR2 sequences are MNHEY and SVGAGI. The CDR3 loop spans 15 amino acids. The V segment lost 5 bases and the J segment 7 bases; nucleotides outside the gene matches: 11. The CDR3 region is CASSGMGLKRNEQFF. CDR3 bases: TGTGCCAGCAGTGGAATGGGACTAAAAAGGAATGAGCAGTTCTTC.

Only a few counts were recorded for this clonotype. The chain carries TRBV29-1 and TRBJ2-4; TRBD1 might be the D (5 bases). The CDR3 loop spans 13 amino acids. Trimming stripped 4 bases from V and 1 base from J, with 8 bases between. Looked up from germline, CDR1 is SQVTM and CDR2 is ANQGSEA. CDR3 sequence: CSVVAGAKNIQYF. CDR3 DNA: TGCAGCGTTGTTGCAGGGGCCAAAAACATTCAGTACTTC. The whole variable domain, filled in from reference TRBV29-1 and TRBJ2-4, reads SAVISQKPSRDICQRGTSLTIQCQVDSQVTMMFWYRQQPGQSLTLIATANQGSEATYESGFVIDKFPISRPNLTFSTLTVSNMSPEDSSIYLCSVVAGAKNIQYFGAGTRLSVL.

The rearrangement uses TRBV10-3 and TRBJ1-5; D unresolved. Germline lookup yields CDR1 ENHRY and CDR2 SYGVKD. The CDR3 loop spans 14 amino acids. V shed 2 bases and J shed 1 base, with 6 bases lying between them. Here the CDR3 DNA reads TGTGCCATCAGTGAGGCACAGAGCAATCAGCCCCAGCATTTT. It yields the protein CAISEAQSNQPQHF.

The gene calls are TRBV7-9 and TRBJ1-1; TRBD1 matches 7 bases. The J segment lost 4 bases and the V segment lost 1 base, leaving 6 bases of the junction unmatched. The germline CDR1 and CDR2 sequences are SEHNR and FQNEAQ (reference sequence). The CDR3 is 15 residues long. This chain's CDR3 is CASSLGGRGTTEAFF. The DNA for the CDR3 is TGTGCCAGCAGCTTAGGGGGCAGGGGGACCACTGAAGCTTTCTTT.

This clonotype was seen only once. V and J are TRBV3-1 and TRBJ1-1, with D possibly matching TRBD1 (6 bases). Germline V gene data show CDR1 as LGHDT and CDR2 as YNNKEL (reference sequence). Trimming shortened V by 1 base and J by 7 bases, and 13 bases separated the two germline ends. The CDR3 is made up of 14 amino acids. In DNA form, the CDR3 reads TGTGCCAGCAGCCAAGCCGGGACATCAGATGAAGCTTTCTTT. Encoded protein: CASSQAGTSDEAFF.

V usage is TRBV14 and J usage is TRBJ1-1; D is undetermined. There are 14 residues in the CDR3. CDR1 and CDR2 from the germline V gene are SGHDN and FVKESK. V lost 5 bases and J 0 bases, leaving 10 bases between the germline ends. In nucleotides, the CDR3 is TGTGCCAGCAGCACCGGCACGCTGAACACTGAAGCTTTCTTT. Translation gives CASSTGTLNTEAFF.

The chain employs TRBV6-5 and TRBJ1-4; D is ambiguous. Germline assignment: CDR1 MNHEY and CDR2 SVGAGI. The CDR3 runs 15 residues. Trimming removed 6 bases from V and 8 bases from J, with 19 bases in between. The CDR3 is CASSRGREQNEKLFF. The CDR3 DNA reads TGTGCCAGCAGCCGCGGACGTGAACAGAACGAAAAACTGTTTTTT.

This clonotype has a handful of counts. This chain uses TRBV28 with TRBJ1-4; D remains ambiguous. The CDR3 totals 14 residues. Germline V CDR1 and CDR2: MDHEN, SYDVKM. V was shortened by 7 bases and J by 0 bases, with 9 bases between the two germline ends. The CDR3 reads CASITAATNEKLFF. CDR3 in DNA: TGTGCCAGCATTACGGCCGCAACTAATGAAAAACTGTTTTTT.

CDR3 loop: CASTLWAGPTEAFF. CDR3 sequence (DNA): TGTGCCAGCACCCTCTGGGCAGGGCCCACTGAAGCTTTCTTT. This sequence joins TRBV7-2 and TRBJ1-1; D perhaps matches TRBD1 (5 bases). Germline V lookup: CDR1 SGHTA, CDR2 FQGNSA. V lost 7 bases to trimming and J lost 4 bases, with 16 bases between them. The CDR3 contains 14 residues. The entire variable domain, with the rest obtained from reference TRBV7-2 and TRBJ1-1, is as follows: GAGVSQSPSNKVTEKGKDVELRCDPISGHTALYWYRQSLGQGLEFLIYFQGNSAPDKSGLPSDRFSAERTGGSVSTLTIQRTQQEDSAVYLCASTLWAGPTEAFFGQGTRLTVV.

This clonotype came up many times. One junction end disagrees with the germline gene, perhaps due to a read error. The chain combines TRBV5-1 with TRBJ1-3; 7 bases match TRBD1. This CDR3 spans 14 amino acids. CDR1 SGHRS and CDR2 YFSETQ come from the germline V gene. The CDR3 here is CASSSGTAGNTIYF. The CDR3 DNA follows: TGTGCCAGCAGCTCCGGGACAGCTGGAAACACCATATATTTT.

This clonotype has just a few counts. V and J are TRBV19 and TRBJ1-5, with D possibly being TRBD1 (6 bases). CDR1 and CDR2 from the germline V gene are LNHDA and SQIVND (reference sequence). The CDR3 is made up of 13 amino acids. Trimming shortened V by 8 bases and J by 7 bases, and 15 bases separated the two germline ends. Here the CDR3 reads CASGLGGHQPQHF. In DNA form, the CDR3 reads TGTGCCAGTGGACTGGGGGGCCACCAGCCCCAGCATTTT.

This clonotype has a handful of counts. This chain uses TRBV5-1 with TRBJ2-2; D is ambiguous. The CDR3 sequence is 15 residues long. V was pared by 0 bases and J by 0 bases, with 6 bases between. Germline assignment: CDR1 SGHRS and CDR2 YFSETQ. The CDR3 bases are TGCGCCAGCAGCTTGGATGGAACGAACACCGGGGAGCTGTTTTTT. This translates into CASSLDGTNTGELFF.

This chain connects TRBV20-1 to TRBJ1-5; TRBD1 matches 10 bases. V shed 7 bases, J shed 4 bases, and the junction held 13 bases outside the gene matches. CDR1 DFQATT and CDR2 SNEGSKA come from the germline V gene (reference sequence). The CDR3 loop spans 16 amino acids. CDR3 sequence reads: CSVGQGEHWGNQPQHF. For the CDR3, the DNA is TGCAGTGTTGGACAGGGGGAGCATTGGGGAAATCAGCCCCAGCATTTT.

This clonotype was seen more than once but under ten times. This chain joins TRBV25-1 and TRBJ2-7; no clear D. The CDR3 extends over 15 amino acids. Trimming pared 3 bases from V and 1 base from J, leaving 13 bases between. CDR1 and CDR2 (germline): MGHDK, SYGVNS. In DNA, the CDR3 is TGTGCCAGCAGTGAGGCCACGCGCCTATCCTACGAGCAGTACTTC. Its translation is CASSEATRLSYEQYF.

The chain joins TRBV3-1 to TRBJ2-2, with D unclear. Trimming removed 1 base from V and 6 bases from J, with 9 bases in between. Germline assignment: CDR1 LGHDT and CDR2 YNNKEL (reference sequence). The length of the CDR3 is 14 residues. This CDR3 reads CASSQGGGAGELFF. The CDR3 DNA is TGTGCCAGCAGCCAAGGCGGTGGGGCCGGGGAGCTGTTTTTT. Combining the CDR3 with reference TRBV3-1 and TRBJ2-2 gives the whole variable domain DTAVSQTPKYLVTQMGNDKSIKCEQNLGHDTMYWYKQDSKKFLKIMFSYNNKELIINETVPNRFSPKSPDKAHLNLHINSLELGDSAVYFCASSQGGGAGELFFGEGSRLTVL.

V usage is TRBV2 and J usage is TRBJ1-5; D not certain. V was cut by 7 bases and J by 1 base, with 8 bases left in between. This CDR3 spans 13 amino acids. The V gene's germline CDR1 is SNHLY and CDR2 FYNNEI. CDR3 sequence (DNA): TGTGCCAGCATAGGTAGGAGCAATCAGCCCCAGCATTTT. As protein: CASIGRSNQPQHF.

V is TRBV4-2 and J is TRBJ1-5; a possible D gene is TRBD1 (6 bases). Germline CDR1 LGHNA, CDR2 YNFKEQ. V was pared by 1 base and J by 6 bases, with 13 bases between. The CDR3 consists of 15 residues. The DNA of the CDR3 is TGTGCCAGCAGCCAAGGGGTAGGGGGGAGTCAGCCCCAGCATTTT. As protein: CASSQGVGGSQPQHF.

This chain joins TRBV7-9 and TRBJ1-4; D is possibly TRBD1 (6 bases). The germline V and J ends were trimmed by 6 bases and 1 base, with 12 bases remaining between them. This CDR3 comprises 15 residues. CDR1 is SEHNR, CDR2 FQNEAQ, per germline (reference sequence). In DNA form, the CDR3 reads TGTGCCAGCAGGCAGCTGACAGGAACTAATGAAAAACTGTTTTTT. Its translation: CASRQLTGTNEKLFF.